These 17 T cell receptor beta chains came from one sample sequenced in a study of post-analysis software for immune sequencing data. Tagging with unique molecular identifiers was a feature of the TCR beta cDNA libraries. TCRdb fed the PCR reads into MiXCR, producing one record per CDR3 protein. The repertoire holds roughly 150,000 distinct CDR3 sequences, with around 34% as singletons. This material consisted of blood, taken after autologous hematopoietic stem cell transplantation. The source of these receptors is a girl aged 5-17 years with multiple sclerosis.

This clonotype was recorded a few times. The chain combines TRBV9 with TRBJ2-1; D possibly corresponds to TRBD2 (6 bases). Germline V gene data show CDR1 as SGDLS and CDR2 as YYNGEE. Trimming removed 4 bases from V and 6 bases from J, with 14 bases in between. The CDR3 is 14 residues long. As DNA, the CDR3 is TGTGCCAGCAGCACACACCCCGGGGGCAATGAGCAGTTCTTC. Amino acid sequence: CASSTHPGGNEQFF.

The J gene is TRBJ2-7, the V gene TRBV28, with a weak D call TRBD1 (5 bases). The V gene's germline CDR1 is MDHEN and CDR2 SYDVKM. V lost 5 bases, J lost 4 bases, and 12 bases lay in between. The CDR3 extends over 13 amino acids. The CDR3 nucleotides are TGTGCCAGCAGTCGGACATTCTTGTACGAGCAGTACTTC. It translates to CASSRTFLYEQYF.

This clonotype was seen a few times. This chain connects TRBV21-1 to TRBJ2-7; whether TRBD1, the table's D call, matches the DNA was not checked. TRBV21-1 is recorded as a pseudogene. The CDR3 runs to 14 residues. CDR3 sequence: CASSSRQGSDEQYF. Written as DNA, the CDR3 is TGTGCCAGCAGCAGTCGCCAGGGTAGCGACGAGCAGTACTTC.

This clonotype showed up many times. The J gene is TRBJ2-1, the V gene TRBV7-9; D unresolved. The CDR3 contains 13 residues. The germline CDR1 and CDR2 sequences are SEHNR and FQNEAQ (reference sequence). Trimming shortened V by 10 bases and J by 4 bases, and 14 bases separated the two germline ends. The CDR3 is CATVEDGYNEQFF. In DNA, the CDR3 is TGTGCCACTGTAGAAGATGGGTACAATGAGCAGTTCTTC. The whole variable domain, filled in from reference TRBV7-9 and TRBJ2-1, reads DTGVSQNPRHKITKRGQNVTFRCDPISEHNRLYWYRQTLGQGPEFLTYFQNEAQLEKSRLLSDRFSAERPKGSFSTLEIQRTEQGDSAMYLCATVEDGYNEQFFGPGTRLTVL.

The rearrangement joins TRBV7-9 to TRBJ2-2; D tentatively fits TRBD1 or TRBD2 (5 bases each). This CDR3 spans 15 amino acids. V was cut by 3 bases and J by 4 bases, with 12 bases left in between. Per the germline V gene, CDR1 is SEHNR and CDR2 is FQNEAQ (reference sequence). In DNA, the CDR3 is TGTGCCAGCAGCTTTTCCGGGGCTGGCACCGGGGAGCTGTTTTTT. It encodes CASSFSGAGTGELFF.

This chain's CDR3 is CASSLGTPLEQYF. CDR3 bases: TGTGCCAGCAGCCTCGGGACTCCCCTCGAGCAGTACTTC. This chain connects TRBV3-1 to TRBJ2-4; D possibly corresponds to TRBD2 (6 bases). The J call may be incorrect, as the DNA end agrees better with TRBJ2-7. This CDR3 spans 13 amino acids. CDR1 and CDR2 from the germline V gene are LGHDT and YNNKEL (reference sequence).

The chain links TRBV5-1 to TRBJ1-2, with TRBD1 matching over 8 bases. Trimming cost V 10 bases and J 4 bases; bases outside gene matches: 15. Germline V gene lookup returns CDR1 SGHRS and CDR2 YFSETQ. This CDR3 is built from 15 residues. The CDR3 bases are TGCGCCGGCACGGAGACAGGGGCTCAAGGCTATGGCTACACCTTC. This encodes CAGTETGAQGYGYTF.

This clonotype has ten or more counts. This chain connects TRBV7-2 to TRBJ2-3, with TRBD2 identical over 7 bases. This CDR3 contains 16 residues. The germline V gene has CDR1 SGHTA and CDR2 FQGNSA. Germline trimming cut 0 bases from V and 2 bases from J; bases unmatched to any gene: 5. CDR3 nucleotide sequence: TGTGCCAGCAGCTTAGCTTCCGGGAGGCTCACAGATACGCAGTATTTT. This sequence encodes CASSLASGRLTDTQYF.

This clonotype showed up just a few times. The chain has TRBV7-8 and TRBJ2-5; 7 nucleotides align to TRBD1. The CDR3 is made up of 13 amino acids. Trimming cost V 5 bases and J 2 bases; bases outside gene matches: 2. Germline loops: CDR1 SGHVS, CDR2 FQNEAQ. The CDR3 nucleotides read TGTGCCAGCAGCGAGGGACAGCAAGAGACCCAGTACTTC. This translates into CASSEGQQETQYF.

On this clonotype itself: A much larger clone sits a single nucleotide away, making a read error possible. The chain employs TRBV3-1 and TRBJ2-3, with 7 positions matching TRBD2. Germline values: CDR1 LGHDT, CDR2 YNNKEL (reference sequence). The CDR3 is made up of 15 amino acids. CDR3 DNA: TGTGCCAGCGCTCGCGGCGGGAGCGGCACAGGTACGCAGTATTTT. Its protein product is CASARGGSGTGTQYF.

V is TRBV15 and J is TRBJ2-5; the D gene is possibly TRBD2 (5 bases). The CDR3 has 14 residues. Germline-derived CDR1 and CDR2 are LNHNV and YYDKDF (reference sequence). Trimming pared 0 bases from V and 5 bases from J, leaving 10 bases between. CDR3 residues: CATSRDPTGETQYF. The CDR3 coding sequence is TGTGCCACCAGCAGAGATCCAACGGGGGAGACCCAGTACTTC.

This clonotype was counted ten times or more. The gene calls are TRBV7-2 and TRBJ2-5; TRBD2 aligns across 12 bases. Losses at the gene ends were 5 bases for V and 1 base for J; bases not matched to a gene: 5. Germline CDR1 and CDR2: SGHTA and FQGNSA. The CDR3 is made up of 16 amino acids. The CDR3 loop is CASSIRTSGIQETQYF. The CDR3 coding sequence is TGTGCCAGCAGCATTCGGACTAGCGGGATCCAAGAGACCCAGTACTTC.

The V gene is TRBV28, the J gene TRBJ2-3; 8 bases align to TRBD2. The CDR3 sequence is 16 residues long. The V segment lost 8 bases and the J segment 5 bases; nucleotides outside the gene matches: 15. Germline lookup yields CDR1 MDHEN and CDR2 SYDVKM. For the CDR3, the DNA is TGTGCCAGCCAGGGTTCCGGGACTAGAAGAGGAGATACGCAGTATTTT. Translation: CASQGSGTRRGDTQYF. The full variable domain, with the rest looked up from reference TRBV28 and TRBJ2-3, is DVKVTQSSRYLVKRTGEKVFLECVQDMDHENMFWYRQDPGLGLRLIYFSYDVKMKEKGDIPEGYSVSREKKERFSLILESASTNQTSMYLCASQGSGTRRGDTQYFGPGTRLTVL.

This chain uses TRBV4-2 with TRBJ2-4; D is uncertain. Germline V gene lookup returns CDR1 LGHNA and CDR2 YNFKEQ. The CDR3 is made up of 15 amino acids. V was pared by 3 bases and J by 13 bases, with 22 bases between. CDR3 coding DNA: TGTGCCAGCAGCCAGAGAGGCGCTCCCCCCACGGAGCAGTACTTC. It codes for CASSQRGAPPTEQYF.

J is TRBJ2-7 and V is TRBV28; D is uncertain. Germline V gene lookup returns CDR1 MDHEN and CDR2 SYDVKM. The CDR3 consists of 14 residues. The V end was cut by 6 bases, the J end by 4 bases, with 16 bases between. CDR3 DNA sequence: TGTGCCAGCAGACCCGGCCTAGGTTGGTACGAGCAGTACTTC. It yields the protein CASRPGLGWYEQYF.

This clonotype was detected a few times. This rearrangement joins TRBV20-1 to TRBJ2-3; no clear D gene. CDR3 length: 15 residues. Germline-derived CDR1 and CDR2 are DFQATT and SNEGSKA (reference sequence). Trimming shortened V by 4 bases and J by 0 bases, and 14 bases separated the two germline ends. The CDR3 coding sequence is TGCAGTGCTACTTCCTTCGACCGAAGCACAGATACGCAGTATTTT. This encodes CSATSFDRSTDTQYF.

This clonotype was counted between two and nine times. The V call is TRBV29-1, the J call TRBJ2-1, with D unresolved. Germline V gene data show CDR1 as SQVTM and CDR2 as ANQGSEA. This CDR3 contains 14 residues. V was cut by 7 bases and J by 5 bases, with 18 bases left in between. DNA of the CDR3: TGCAGCGCCCGACTGGGTTTTCGGGACAATGAGCAGTTCTTC. Its translation: CSARLGFRDNEQFF.